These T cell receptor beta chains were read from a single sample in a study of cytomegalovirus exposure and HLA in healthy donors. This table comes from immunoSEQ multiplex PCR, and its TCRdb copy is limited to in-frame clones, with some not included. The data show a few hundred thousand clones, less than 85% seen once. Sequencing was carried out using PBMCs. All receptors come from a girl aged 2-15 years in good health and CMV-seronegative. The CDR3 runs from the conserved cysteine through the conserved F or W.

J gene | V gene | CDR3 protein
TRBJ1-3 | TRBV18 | CASSLQRSQGARGNTIYF
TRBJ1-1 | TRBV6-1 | CASSDRDRGRIGTEAFF
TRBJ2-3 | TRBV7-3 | CASSPVSSGGLDTQYF
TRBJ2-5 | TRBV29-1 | CSAWTSGGDGQETQYF
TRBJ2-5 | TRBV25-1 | CASSEFIAGTETQYF
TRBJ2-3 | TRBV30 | CAWSVTRLTGTGGSGDTQYF
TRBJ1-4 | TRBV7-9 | CASSQQFEKLFF
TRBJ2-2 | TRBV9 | CASSVAATANTGELFF
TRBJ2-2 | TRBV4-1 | CASSQKLAGGTGELFF
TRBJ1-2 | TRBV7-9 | CASSLDRDYGYTF
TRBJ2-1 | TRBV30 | CAWSVRAGPNNEQFF
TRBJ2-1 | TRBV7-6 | CASSPDRENGYNEQFF
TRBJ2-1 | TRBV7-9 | CALDRVVYNEQFF
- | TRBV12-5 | CASGMGEQYF
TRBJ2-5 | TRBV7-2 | CASNRETQYF
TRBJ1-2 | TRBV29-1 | CSAGQGHYGYTF
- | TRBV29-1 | CSVREGSSYEQYF
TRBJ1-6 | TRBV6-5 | CASSYGTGNSSPLHF
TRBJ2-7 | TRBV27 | CASSSRVRSYEQYF
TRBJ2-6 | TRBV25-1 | CASSASVSGRAGANVLTF
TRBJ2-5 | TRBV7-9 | CSSSLVGETQYF
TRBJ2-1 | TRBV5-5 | CASSLETSLLAPQFF
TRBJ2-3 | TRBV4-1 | CASSPHRSSTDTQYF
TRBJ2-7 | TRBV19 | CASSPHRGVYEQYF
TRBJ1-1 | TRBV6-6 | CASSSLTESFF